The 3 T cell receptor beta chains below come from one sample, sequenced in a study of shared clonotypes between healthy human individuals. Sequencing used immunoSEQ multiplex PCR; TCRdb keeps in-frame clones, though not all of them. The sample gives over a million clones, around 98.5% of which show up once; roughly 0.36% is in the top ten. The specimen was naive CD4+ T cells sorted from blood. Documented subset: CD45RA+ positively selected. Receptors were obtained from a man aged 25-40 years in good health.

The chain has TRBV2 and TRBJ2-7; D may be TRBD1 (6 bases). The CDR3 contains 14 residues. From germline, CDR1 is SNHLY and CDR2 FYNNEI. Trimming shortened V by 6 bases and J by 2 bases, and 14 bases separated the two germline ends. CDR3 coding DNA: TGTGCCAGCAGACAGGGTCTCCTTACCTACGAGCAGTACTTC. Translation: CASRQGLLTYEQYF.

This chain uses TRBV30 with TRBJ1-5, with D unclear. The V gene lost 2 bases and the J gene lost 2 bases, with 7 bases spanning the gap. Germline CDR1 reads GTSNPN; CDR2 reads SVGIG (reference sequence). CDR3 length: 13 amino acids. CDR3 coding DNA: TGTGCCTGGAGTTCCCCCCGCAATCAGCCCCAGCATTTT. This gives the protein CAWSSPRNQPQHF.

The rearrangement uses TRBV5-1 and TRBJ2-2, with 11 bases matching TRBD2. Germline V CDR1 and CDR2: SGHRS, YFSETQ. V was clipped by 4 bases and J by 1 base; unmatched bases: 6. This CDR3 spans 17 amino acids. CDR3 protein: CASSKEGLAVNTGELFF. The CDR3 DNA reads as TGCGCCAGCAGCAAGGAGGGACTAGCGGTGAACACCGGGGAGCTGTTTTTT.